This T cell receptor beta chain was sequenced during a study of T cells in Graves' hyperthyroidism and ophthalmopathy. Study-wide context: Any treatment followed the collection of peripheral blood at initial diagnosis.

Study outcomes and limitations: Ophthalmopathy prediction by the model preceded onset by a median about 6.5 months.

Trimming took 4 bases from V and 2 from J, leaving 11 bases between them. This CDR3 comprises 15 residues. Germline loops: CDR1 MGHRA, CDR2 YSYEKL. It was considered stable Graves' hyperthyroidism when ophthalmopathy did not progress within 18 months. Orbital computed tomography and thyroid ultrasound, together with serum TRAb and thyroxine and clinical symptoms, were used for diagnoses. Authors of the study amplified TCR beta CDR3 regions from RNA transcripts. In the first-round RT-PCR of the TCR CDR3, the HTBI primer set was used. TCRdb called the multiplex PCR reads again in MiXCR, with one record for every CDR3 protein. The repertoire has 350,000 to 400,000 distinct CDR3 sequences, more than 13% of them found once; the top ten carry about 30%. Note on this clonotype: Its antigen is unknown.

This clonotype originated in a woman younger than 45 with Graves' hyperthyroidism. The chain links TRBV4-1 to TRBJ1-4; a possible D gene is TRBD1 (5 bases). The sample taken for sequencing was blood. The chain's CDR3 is CASSLGEGTNEKLFF. The CDR3 DNA is TGCGCCAGCAGCCTAGGGGAGGGGACTAATGAAAAACTGTTTTTT.